This TCR beta chain was profiled in a study of shared clonotypes between healthy human individuals. Naivety among CD8 cells was defined by CD45RO negativity and positive CCR7 selection, thereby excluding terminally differentiated effector memory CD45RA+ cells. TCRdb's copy holds only in-frame clones and misses some; the assay was immunoSEQ multiplex PCR. The data show about 1.9 million clones, around 93% seen once. The CDR3 sequence is 13 residues long. Germline V CDR1 and CDR2: MNHEY, SMNVEV (reference sequence). The V and J ends lost 3 bases and 5 bases respectively, with 7 bases between them. Notes on the study in general: Generation probabilities of non-shared clonotypes were lower (relative to those shared by all four donors).

To note about this clone: Its antigen remains unidentified. In the same sample, other DNA sequences code for this CDR3.

This chain joins TRBV27 and TRBJ2-2; possibly TRBD2 for D (5 bases). Material for sequencing was naive CD8+ T cells from PBMCs. The TCR was taken from a man between 18 and 29 years old in good health. Some clones in this sample may be carry-over from other donors' samples. The CDR3 region is CASSFGETGELFF. The CDR3 coding sequence is TGTGCCAGCAGTTTCGGGGAGACCGGGGAGCTGTTTTTT.